Listed below are T cell receptor beta chains from one sample, sequenced in a study of blood T cells in healthy people across ages. TCRdb ran MiXCR on the 5' RACE reads and lists one entry per CDR3 protein. Among approximately 400,000 distinct CDR3 sequences, roughly half were seen once, and the ten largest hold 50% to 65%. The material sequenced was blood. All receptors come from a man in his 60s in good health. Both conserved end residues are part of each CDR3. D genes are given only for firm matches. Rows give clone size only sometimes, using once, few, many, or a class for an expanded clone.

TRBJ2-7 | TRBV29-1 | - | - | CSARDPSYNEQYF | TGCAGCGCCCGGGACCCCTCCTACAATGAGCAGTACTTC
TRBJ1-2 | TRBV20-1 | - | - | CSATHMGGVGGYTF | TGCAGTGCTACCCATATGGGGGGGGTGGGTGGCTACACCTTC
TRBJ1-1 | TRBV12-3/TRBV12-4 | - | TRBD1 | CASRIDRGNGMNTEAFF | TGTGCCAGCAGAATTGACAGGGGGAATGGAATGAACACTGAAGCTTTCTTT
TRBJ2-3 | TRBV12-3/TRBV12-4 | - | TRBD2 | CASSFHAGVTDTQYF | TGTGCCAGCAGTTTTCATGCGGGAGTGACAGATACGCAGTATTTT
TRBJ2-7 | TRBV19 | - | - | CASSTLGGSYEQYF | TGTGCCAGTAGTACCCTGGGGGGTAGCTACGAGCAGTACTTC
TRBJ2-4 | TRBV11-2 | few | - | CASSQGSRNIQYF | TGTGCCAGCAGCCAGGGCAGTAGGAACATTCAGTACTTC
TRBJ2-7 | TRBV20-1 | - | - | CSASSSSYNEQYF | TGCAGTGCTAGCTCCAGCTCCTACAATGAGCAGTACTTC
TRBJ2-7 | TRBV4-3 | - | - | CASSHVGTNPYNEQYF | TGCGCCAGCAGCCACGTCGGCACCAACCCCTACAATGAGCAGTACTTC
TRBJ1-2 | TRBV28 | - | - | CASSLEDRRGYTF | TGTGCCAGCAGTTTGGAGGACAGACGCGGCTACACCTTC
TRBJ2-3 | TRBV29-1 | - | - | CSVLASGTDTQYF | TGCAGCGTTTTGGCTAGCGGCACAGATACGCAGTATTTT
TRBJ2-7 | TRBV7-2 | - | - | CASSLVQGPHEQYF | TGTGCCAGCAGCTTAGTCCAGGGACCCCACGAGCAGTACTTC
TRBJ1-4 | TRBV20-1 | once | - | CSARDSLNEKLFF | TGCAGTGCTAGGGACAGCCTTAATGAAAAACTGTTTTTT
TRBJ2-1 | TRBV20-1 | few | - | CSARDPSRRGNEQFF | TGCAGTGCTAGAGATCCCAGCAGGCGGGGCAATGAGCAGTTCTTC
TRBJ1-2 | TRBV6-5 | few | - | CASSFHAAQGDGVYGYTF | TGTGCCAGCAGTTTCCACGCTGCACAGGGTGATGGAGTCTATGGCTACACCTTC
TRBJ2-1 | TRBV11-3 | - | - | CASSLQVYNEQFF | TGTGCCAGCAGCTTACAAGTTTACAATGAGCAGTTCTTC
TRBJ1-2 | TRBV12-3/TRBV12-4 | - | - | CASSFINQDNYGYTF | TGTGCCAGCAGTTTTATTAACCAGGATAACTATGGCTACACCTTC
TRBJ2-3 | TRBV20-1 | few | - | CSATPHVVRAGLTDTQYF | TGCAGTGCCACCCCCCATGTGGTCAGGGCGGGGCTCACAGATACGCAGTATTTT
TRBJ2-3 | TRBV27 | few | TRBD2 | CASSPRGTGGASNTQYF | TGTGCCAGCAGTCCCCGAGGAACGGGGGGAGCTTCGAATACGCAGTATTTT
TRBJ2-6 | TRBV2 | - | - | CASSRTGTTSGANVLTF | TGTGCCAGCAGTCGGACAGGGACTACCTCTGGGGCCAACGTCCTGACTTTC
TRBJ2-5 | TRBV12-3/TRBV12-4 | - | - | CASKFRNSVRETQYF | TGTGCCAGCAAGTTCCGGAATAGTGTTCGAGAGACCCAGTACTTC
TRBJ2-4 | TRBV12-3/TRBV12-4 | once | - | CASSPPRVPKNIQYF | TGTGCCAGCAGTCCCCCCCGGGTCCCCAAAAACATTCAGTACTTC
TRBJ2-2 | TRBV12-3/TRBV12-4 | - | TRBD2 | CASSSLAARPTGELFF | TGTGCCAGCAGTTCCCTAGCGGCCCGACCAACCGGGGAGCTGTTTTTT
TRBJ1-5 | TRBV30 | - | - | CAWSVPPTGTTQHF | TGTGCCTGGAGTGTACCCCCTACAGGAACTACCCAGCATTTT
TRBJ1-2 | TRBV5-6 | many | - | CASSLGVGRWGRGYTF | TGTGCCAGCAGCTTGGGCGTCGGGCGCTGGGGGCGGGGCTACACCTTC
TRBJ2-5 | TRBV18 | few | TRBD2 | CASSPLPSGTQETQYF | TGTGCCAGCTCACCTCTTCCTAGCGGGACCCAGGAGACCCAGTACTTC
TRBJ2-3 | TRBV12-3/TRBV12-4 | few | - | CASSSLPGRDTQYF | TGTGCCAGCAGTTCCCTCCCCGGACGGGATACGCAGTATTTT
TRBJ2-1 | TRBV4-2 | - | TRBD2 | CASSQTLPAGDLPDTQFF | TGTGCCAGCAGCCAAACCTTGCCTGCGGGAGACTTGCCGGATACGCAGTTCTTC
TRBJ2-5 | TRBV6-6 | - | - | CASSYSGGGQETQYF | TGTGCCAGCAGTTACTCGGGAGGGGGGCAAGAGACCCAGTACTTC
TRBJ2-1 | TRBV6-6 | - | - | CAGSPGRGDPGYNEQFF | TGTGCCGGATCCCCAGGGCGGGGCGACCCAGGATACAATGAGCAGTTCTTC
TRBJ2-1 | TRBV18 | - | TRBD2 | CASSPPSSGANNEQFF | TGTGCCAGCTCACCACCATCTAGCGGGGCCAACAATGAGCAGTTCTTC
TRBJ1-2 | TRBV20-1 | once | - | CSAALPGQNYGYTF | TGCAGTGCTGCCCTACCGGGACAAAACTATGGCTACACCTTC
TRBJ2-1 | TRBV7-6 | - | TRBD2 | CASSSGLESEVFF | TGTGCCAGCAGCTCGGGACTAGAATCGGAGGTGTTCTTC
TRBJ2-1 | TRBV7-2 | few | - | CASSFWESSYNEQFF | TGTGCCAGCAGCTTTTGGGAGAGCTCCTACAATGAGCAGTTCTTC
TRBJ2-3 | TRBV10-3 | few | - | CATTLASSTDTQYF | TGTGCCACCACTCTAGCATCTAGCACAGATACGCAGTATTTT
TRBJ2-3 | TRBV12-3/TRBV12-4 | many | - | CASTLQGPTDTQYF | TGTGCCAGCACCTTACAGGGACCAACAGATACGCAGTATTTT
TRBJ2-5 | TRBV3-1 | few | - | CASSQEGAKETQYF | TGTGCCAGCAGCCAAGAGGGGGCCAAAGAGACCCAGTACTTC
TRBJ2-7 | TRBV7-8 | - | TRBD2 | CASSSGSTSGGGNEQYF | TGTGCCAGCAGTTCCGGGTCGACTAGCGGGGGTGGGAATGAGCAGTACTTC
TRBJ2-7 | TRBV4-3 | once | - | CASSQDPGSYNEQYF | TGCGCCAGCAGCCAAGATCCGGGTTCTTACAATGAGCAGTACTTC
TRBJ2-1 | TRBV20-1 | - | TRBD2 | CSEESGRSNEQFF | TGCAGTGAAGAGAGCGGGAGGAGTAATGAGCAGTTCTTC
TRBJ2-7 | TRBV6-2/TRBV6-3 | few | - | CASSRRGPYRGEQYF | TGTGCCAGCAGCCGCCGGGGGCCCTATCGTGGTGAGCAGTACTTC